This TCR beta chain emerged from a study of T cell responses to AZD1222 COVID-19 vaccine. Second-dose recipients at about 4 or about 12 weeks were treated as one pooled group. On this clone itself: Its antigen is unidentified.

The data were produced by immunoSEQ multiplex PCR, yet TCRdb's version contains in-frame clones alone and is incomplete. The data contain approximately 89,000 clones, around 84% of them seen just once; the ten biggest clones take up approximately 5.6%. The CDR3 totals 15 residues. CDR1 and CDR2 (germline): SGHAT, FQNNGV. V lost 5 bases to trimming and J lost 0 bases, with 11 bases between them. Study-wide points: The donor group comprised mostly white British people and more females; the analysis possibly underestimated clonal diversity. Recipients of two AZD1222 doses showed rising Spike-specific TCR breadth and depth. Samples come after the peak T cell response, not at day 14.

The chain has TRBV11-2 and TRBJ1-3; a possible D gene is TRBD1 (6 bases). Sample: peripheral blood, taken 28 days after the second AZD1222 dose. The TCR was taken from an adult who received the AZD1222 COVID-19 vaccine. In nucleotides, the CDR3 is TGTGCCAGCAGCCCGGACAGCGGCTCTGGAAACACCATATATTTT. Translating gives CASSPDSGSGNTIYF.